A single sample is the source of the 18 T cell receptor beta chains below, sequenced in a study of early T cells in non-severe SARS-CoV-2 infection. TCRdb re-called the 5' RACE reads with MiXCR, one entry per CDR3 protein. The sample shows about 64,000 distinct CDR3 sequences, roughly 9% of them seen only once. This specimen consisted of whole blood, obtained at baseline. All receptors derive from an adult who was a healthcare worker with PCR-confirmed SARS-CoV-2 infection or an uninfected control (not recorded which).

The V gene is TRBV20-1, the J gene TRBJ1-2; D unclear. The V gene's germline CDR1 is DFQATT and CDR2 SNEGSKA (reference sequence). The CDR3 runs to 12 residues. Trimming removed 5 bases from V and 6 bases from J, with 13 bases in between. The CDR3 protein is CSARTLGNGYTF. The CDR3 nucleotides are TGCAGTGCTCGGACGTTGGGGAATGGCTACACCTTC.

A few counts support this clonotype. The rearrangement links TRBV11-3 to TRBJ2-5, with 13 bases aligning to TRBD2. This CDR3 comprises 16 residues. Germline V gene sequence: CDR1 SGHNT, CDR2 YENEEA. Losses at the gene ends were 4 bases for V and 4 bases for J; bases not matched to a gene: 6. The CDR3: CASSSGLAGFGETQYF. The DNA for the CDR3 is TGTGCCAGCAGCTCGGGACTAGCGGGATTTGGAGAGACCCAGTACTTC.

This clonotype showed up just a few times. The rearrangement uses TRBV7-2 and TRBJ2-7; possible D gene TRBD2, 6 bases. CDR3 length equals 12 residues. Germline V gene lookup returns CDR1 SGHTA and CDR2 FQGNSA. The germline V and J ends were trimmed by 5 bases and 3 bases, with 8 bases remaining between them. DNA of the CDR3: TGTGCCAGCAGCAAGACTAGCTACGAGCAGTACTTC. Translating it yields CASSKTSYEQYF.

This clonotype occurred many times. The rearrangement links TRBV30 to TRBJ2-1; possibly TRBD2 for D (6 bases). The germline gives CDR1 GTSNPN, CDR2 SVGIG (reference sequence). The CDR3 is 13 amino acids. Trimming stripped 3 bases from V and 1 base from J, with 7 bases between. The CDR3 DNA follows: TGTGCCTGGAGGGAGGGATCCTACAATGAGCAGTTCTTC. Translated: CAWREGSYNEQFF.

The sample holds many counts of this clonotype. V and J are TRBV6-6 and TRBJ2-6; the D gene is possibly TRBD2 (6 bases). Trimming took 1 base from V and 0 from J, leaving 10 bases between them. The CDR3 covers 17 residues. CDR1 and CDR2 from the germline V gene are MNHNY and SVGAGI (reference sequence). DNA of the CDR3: TGTGCCAGCAGTTACTTGGGGGGTCTCTCTGGGGCCAACGTCCTGACTTTC. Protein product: CASSYLGGLSGANVLTF.

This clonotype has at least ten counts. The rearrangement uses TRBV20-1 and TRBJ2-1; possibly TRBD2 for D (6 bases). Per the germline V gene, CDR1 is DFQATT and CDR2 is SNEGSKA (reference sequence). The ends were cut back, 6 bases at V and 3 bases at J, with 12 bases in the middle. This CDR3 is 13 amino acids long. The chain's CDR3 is CSALATNYNEQFF. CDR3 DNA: TGCAGTGCCCTAGCGACAAACTACAATGAGCAGTTCTTC.

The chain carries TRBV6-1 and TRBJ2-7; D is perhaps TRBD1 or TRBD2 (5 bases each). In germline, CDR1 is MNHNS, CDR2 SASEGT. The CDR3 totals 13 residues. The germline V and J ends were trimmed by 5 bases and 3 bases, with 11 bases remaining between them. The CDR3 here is CASSRDGIYEQYF. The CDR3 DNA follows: TGTGCCAGCAGTCGGGACGGAATCTACGAGCAGTACTTC.

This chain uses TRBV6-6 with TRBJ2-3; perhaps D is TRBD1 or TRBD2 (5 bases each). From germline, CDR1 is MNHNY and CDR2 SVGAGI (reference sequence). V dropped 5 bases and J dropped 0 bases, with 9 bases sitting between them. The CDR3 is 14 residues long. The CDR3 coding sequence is TGTGCCAGCAGTGACCGGGACAGCACAGATACGCAGTATTTT. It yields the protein CASSDRDSTDTQYF.

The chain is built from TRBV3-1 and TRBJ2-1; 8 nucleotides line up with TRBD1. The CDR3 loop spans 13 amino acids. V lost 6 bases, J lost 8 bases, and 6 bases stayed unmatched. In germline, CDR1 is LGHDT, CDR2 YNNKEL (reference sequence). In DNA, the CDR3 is TGTGCCAGCAGACGGACAGGGACGCATGAGCAGTTCTTC. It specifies CASRRTGTHEQFF.

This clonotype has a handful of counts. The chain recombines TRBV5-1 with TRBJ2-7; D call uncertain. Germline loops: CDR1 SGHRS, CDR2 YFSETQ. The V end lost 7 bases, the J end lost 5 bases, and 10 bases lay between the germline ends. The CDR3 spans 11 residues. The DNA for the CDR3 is TGCGCCAGCTCGTACTTTGACGAGCAGTACTTC. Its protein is CASSYFDEQYF. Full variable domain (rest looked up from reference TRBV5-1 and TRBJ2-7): KAGVTQTPRYLIKTRGQQVTLSCSPISGHRSVSWYQQTPGQGLQFLFEYFSETQRNKGNFPGRFSGRQFSNSRSEMNVSTLELGDSALYLCASSYFDEQYFGPGTRLTVT.

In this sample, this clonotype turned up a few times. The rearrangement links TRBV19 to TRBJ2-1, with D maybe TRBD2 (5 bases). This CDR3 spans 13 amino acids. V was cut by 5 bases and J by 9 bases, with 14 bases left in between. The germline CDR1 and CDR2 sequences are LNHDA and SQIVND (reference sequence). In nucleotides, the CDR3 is TGTGCCAGTAGTGACCGTGCTAGCAGTGAGCAGTTCTTC. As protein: CASSDRASSEQFF.

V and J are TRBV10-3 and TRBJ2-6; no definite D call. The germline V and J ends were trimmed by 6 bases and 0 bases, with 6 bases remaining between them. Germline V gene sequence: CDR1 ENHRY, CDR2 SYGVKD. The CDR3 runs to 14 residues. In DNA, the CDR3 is TGTGCCATCAGCTCAAGCTCTGGGGCCAACGTCCTGACTTTC. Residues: CAISSSSGANVLTF.

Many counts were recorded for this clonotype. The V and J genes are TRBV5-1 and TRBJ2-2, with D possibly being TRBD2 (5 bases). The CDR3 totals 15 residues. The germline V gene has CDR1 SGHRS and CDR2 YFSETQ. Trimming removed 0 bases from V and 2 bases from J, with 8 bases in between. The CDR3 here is CASSLVGINTGELFF. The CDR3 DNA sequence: TGCGCCAGCAGCTTGGTCGGGATAAACACCGGGGAGCTGTTTTTT.

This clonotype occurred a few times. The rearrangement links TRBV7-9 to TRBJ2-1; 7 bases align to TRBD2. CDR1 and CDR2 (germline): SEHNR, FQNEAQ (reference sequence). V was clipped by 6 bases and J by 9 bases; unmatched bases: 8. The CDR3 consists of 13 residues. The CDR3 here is CASRLGGSFEQFF. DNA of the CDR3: TGTGCCAGCAGGTTGGGCGGGAGTTTTGAGCAGTTCTTC.

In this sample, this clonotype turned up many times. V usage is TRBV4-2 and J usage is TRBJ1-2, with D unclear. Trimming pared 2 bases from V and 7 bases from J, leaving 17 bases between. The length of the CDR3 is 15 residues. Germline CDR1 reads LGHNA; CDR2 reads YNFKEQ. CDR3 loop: CASSQPSHGQTGYTF. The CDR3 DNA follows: TGTGCCAGCAGCCAACCTTCGCACGGGCAGACTGGCTACACCTTC.

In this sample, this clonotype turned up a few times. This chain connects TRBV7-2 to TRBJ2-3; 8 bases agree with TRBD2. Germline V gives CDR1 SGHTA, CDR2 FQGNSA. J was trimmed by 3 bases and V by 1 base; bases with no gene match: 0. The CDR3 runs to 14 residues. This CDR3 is CASSLGLATDTQYF. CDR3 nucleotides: TGTGCCAGCAGCTTAGGACTAGCGACAGATACGCAGTATTTT.

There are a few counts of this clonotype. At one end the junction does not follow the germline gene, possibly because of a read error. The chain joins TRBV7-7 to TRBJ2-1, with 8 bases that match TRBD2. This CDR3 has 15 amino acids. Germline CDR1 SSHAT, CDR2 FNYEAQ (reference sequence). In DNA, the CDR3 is TGTGCTAGCAGCTTAGATATCGGGAGGGCCAATGAGCAGTTCTTC. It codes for CASSLDIGRANEQFF.

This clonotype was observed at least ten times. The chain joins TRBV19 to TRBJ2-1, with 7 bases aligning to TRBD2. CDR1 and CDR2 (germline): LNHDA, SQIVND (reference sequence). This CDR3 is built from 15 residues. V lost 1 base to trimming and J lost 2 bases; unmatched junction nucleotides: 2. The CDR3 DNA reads TGTGCCAGTAGTATAGGCGGGGGAACCTACAATGAGCAGTTCTTC. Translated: CASSIGGGTYNEQFF.